Below, 21 T cell receptor beta chains from the same sample are listed, as sequenced in a study of cytomegalovirus exposure and HLA in healthy donors (dated by TCRdb to about 2017). To prepare the library, the immunoSEQ multiplex PCR assay was applied. The multiplex PCR relied on a mix of 60 forward primers for TCR Vbeta segments and 13 reverse primers for TCR Jbeta segments. TCRdb holds this immuneACCESS table with in-frame rearrangements only. Some clones are missing; in checked studies, unresolved V genes explain under half, and the rest has no known cause. The sample records approximately 91,000 clones, 60% to 80% of which are singletons. Together, the top ten hold 1.2% of the sample. Sequences were obtained from PBMCs. All receptors come from a female donor in good health and CMV-seronegative.

This clone was recorded once. The J gene is TRBJ1-2, the V gene TRBV5-1, with TRBD1 identical over 8 bases. CDR1 and CDR2 (germline): SGHRS, YFSETQ. V was clipped by 5 bases and J by 4 bases; unmatched bases: 10. CDR3 length equals 15 residues. CDR3 bases: TGCGCCAGCAGTCAGGGGGCCGGTACTACCTATGGCTACACCTTC. Translation: CASSQGAGTTYGYTF. The full variable domain, completed using reference TRBV5-1 and TRBJ1-2, is KAGVTQTPRYLIKTRGQQVTLSCSPISGHRSVSWYQQTPGQGLQFLFEYFSETQRNKGNFPGRFSGRQFSNSRSEMNVSTLELGDSALYLCASSQGAGTTYGYTFGSGTRLTVV.

The chain is built from TRBV27 and TRBJ2-1, with D maybe TRBD2 (5 bases). The germline V gene encodes CDR1 MNHEY and CDR2 SMNVEV (reference sequence). The CDR3 runs to 13 residues. Trimming cost V 6 bases and J 5 bases, with 11 bases left between them. The CDR3: CASSLAVNNEQFF. In DNA form, the CDR3 reads TGTGCCAGCAGCCTAGCAGTTAACAATGAGCAGTTCTTC.

This clone showed up just a few times. J is TRBJ2-1 and V is TRBV5-1; perhaps TRBD1 as D (6 bases). The V and J ends lost 5 bases and 7 bases respectively, with 16 bases between them. Germline lookup yields CDR1 SGHRS and CDR2 YFSETQ. This CDR3 is built from 14 residues. The CDR3, as DNA: TGCGCCAGCAGGCAGGGGTTGGGAGTAAATGAGCAGTTCTTC. The encoded protein is CASRQGLGVNEQFF.

The chain uses TRBV5-4 and TRBJ2-7, with D maybe TRBD1 (7 bases). The CDR3 is made up of 14 amino acids. Trimming stripped 3 bases from V and 3 bases from J, with 13 bases between. Germline CDR1 SGHNT, CDR2 YYREEE (reference sequence). CDR3 nucleotides: TGTGCCAGCAGCTGGGGAGGACAGGTCTACGAGCAGTACTTC. This gives the protein CASSWGGQVYEQYF.

This clone was seen a handful of times. The rearrangement links TRBV30 to TRBJ2-7, with TRBD1 matching 8 bases. Losses at the gene ends were 2 bases for V and 4 bases for J; bases not matched to a gene: 7. CDR1 GTSNPN and CDR2 SVGIG come from the germline V gene (reference sequence). The CDR3 sequence is 14 residues long. The CDR3 sequence: CAWSRTGPPYEQYF. The CDR3 DNA reads as TGTGCCTGGAGTAGGACAGGGCCGCCTTACGAGCAGTACTTC.

This sequence joins TRBV5-1 and TRBJ2-2; D might be TRBD1 (5 bases). This CDR3 has 14 amino acids. Trimming took 0 bases from V and 7 from J, leaving 10 bases between them. From germline, CDR1 is SGHRS and CDR2 YFSETQ. In DNA, the CDR3 is TGCGCCAGCAGCTTGGCGACAGACAGCGGGGAGCTGTTTTTT. This sequence encodes CASSLATDSGELFF. The whole variable domain, filled in from reference TRBV5-1 and TRBJ2-2, reads KAGVTQTPRYLIKTRGQQVTLSCSPISGHRSVSWYQQTPGQGLQFLFEYFSETQRNKGNFPGRFSGRQFSNSRSEMNVSTLELGDSALYLCASSLATDSGELFFGEGSRLTVL.

This rearrangement joins TRBV19 to TRBJ1-6; 8 bases agree with TRBD1. CDR3 size: 16 residues. In germline, CDR1 is LNHDA, CDR2 SQIVND (reference sequence). The CDR3 region is CASGPPIGTGNSPLHF. CDR3 in DNA: TGTGCAAGTGGGCCTCCGATAGGGACAGGCAATTCACCCCTCCACTTT.

This sequence joins TRBV7-6 and TRBJ2-7; D is unresolved. Germline assignment: CDR1 SGHVS and CDR2 FNYEAQ. The V end was cut by 1 base, the J end by 3 bases, with 7 bases between. The CDR3 spans 13 residues. The CDR3 loop is CASSLGVIYEQYF. DNA for the CDR3: TGTGCCAGCAGCTTAGGAGTTATCTACGAGCAGTACTTC.

The chain couples TRBV19 to TRBJ2-2; tentative D call: TRBD2 (5 bases). With 2 bases removed from V and 4 bases from J, the gap between germline ends came to 11 bases. Per the germline V gene, CDR1 is LNHDA and CDR2 is SQIVND (reference sequence). The CDR3 is made up of 15 amino acids. The CDR3 DNA reads TGTGCCAGTAGTATATTGAGGGTCGGCACCGGGGAGCTGTTTTTT. This translates into CASSILRVGTGELFF.

DNA of the CDR3: TGTGCCAGCAGCTTGCTTGGGCAGGGGATTCAGCCCCAGCATTTT. The encoded protein is CASSLLGQGIQPQHF. The V call is TRBV5-8, the J call TRBJ1-5; weak D call: TRBD1 (6 bases). V gave up 1 base and J gave up 6 bases, with 14 bases separating them. The germline gives CDR1 SGHTS, CDR2 YDEGEE. The CDR3 loop spans 15 amino acids.

The chain has TRBV29-1 and TRBJ1-3; D call uncertain. Germline CDR1 is SQVTM and CDR2 is ANQGSEA. The CDR3 covers 14 residues. Trimming removed 3 bases from V and 1 base from J, with 10 bases in between. The CDR3 bases are TGCAGCGTTGATCTGGGGAGGTCTGGAAACACCATATATTTT. It is translated as CSVDLGRSGNTIYF.

This chain connects TRBV7-9 to TRBJ2-4; tentatively, D is TRBD2 (6 bases). V shed 4 bases and J shed 0 bases, with 13 bases lying between them. The CDR3 has 16 amino acids. Looked up from germline, CDR1 is SEHNR and CDR2 is FQNEAQ (reference sequence). CDR3 nucleotide sequence: TGTGCCAGCAGCTACTGGACTACGCTAGCCAAAAACATTCAGTACTTC. Its protein is CASSYWTTLAKNIQYF. The variable domain in full, completed from reference TRBV7-9 and TRBJ2-4, reads DTGVSQNPRHKITKRGQNVTFRCDPISEHNRLYWYRQTLGQGPEFLTYFQNEAQLEKSRLLSDRFSAERPKGSFSTLEIQRTEQGDSAMYLCASSYWTTLAKNIQYFGAGTRLSVL.

The chain links TRBV19 to TRBJ2-6; a weak D match, TRBD2 (6 bases). The CDR3 runs 17 residues. V was shortened by 5 bases and J by 1 base, with 15 bases between the two germline ends. Germline CDR1 is LNHDA and CDR2 is SQIVND (reference sequence). CDR3 nucleotide sequence: TGTGCCAGTAGTCCCAAGTCACTAGCTTCTGGGGCCAACGTCCTGACTTTC. It yields the protein CASSPKSLASGANVLTF.

This clone was counted between two and nine times. V usage is TRBV30 and J usage is TRBJ1-5, with a tentative D call TRBD1 (5 bases). This CDR3 has 12 amino acids. In germline, CDR1 is GTSNPN, CDR2 SVGIG (reference sequence). V dropped 2 bases and J dropped 7 bases, with 9 bases sitting between them. CDR3 region: CAWSPKGQPQHF. CDR3 sequence (DNA): TGTGCCTGGAGTCCCAAGGGGCAGCCCCAGCATTTT.

The chain employs TRBV5-1 and TRBJ2-5, with 7 bases lining up with TRBD1. This CDR3 has 15 residues. Unmatched junction bases numbered 5, after V lost 2 bases and J lost 1 base. Per germline, CDR1 SGHRS and CDR2 YFSETQ. The CDR3 nucleotides are TGCGCCAGCAGCTTTGGGGGACAGTCCCAAGAGACCCAGTACTTC. Amino acid sequence: CASSFGGQSQETQYF.

The chain joins TRBV13 to TRBJ1-1, with TRBD1 as a possible D gene (5 bases). The CDR3 loop spans 16 amino acids. Trimming pared 5 bases from V and 4 bases from J, leaving 20 bases between. Germline V CDR1 and CDR2: PRHDT, FYEKMQ (reference sequence). The CDR3 sequence is CASSQRTGLLSTEAFF. CDR3 nucleotide sequence: TGTGCCAGCAGCCAACGTACGGGACTCCTAAGCACTGAAGCTTTCTTT.

This clone was seen just once. The V and J genes are TRBV28 and TRBJ2-7; D is perhaps TRBD2 (7 bases). The germline V and J ends were trimmed by 6 bases and 2 bases, with 14 bases remaining between them. Germline V gene data show CDR1 as MDHEN and CDR2 as SYDVKM. This CDR3 spans 14 amino acids. The CDR3 coding sequence is TGTGCCAGCAGCACGGGGGGCTACCCCTACGAGCAGTACTTC. Amino acids: CASSTGGYPYEQYF.

This chain joins TRBV6-4 and TRBJ2-1, with D hard to call. V gave up 4 bases and J gave up 10 bases, with 14 bases separating them. The V gene's germline CDR1 is MRHNA and CDR2 SNTAGT. The CDR3 runs 13 residues. The chain's CDR3 is CASSAVTPGEQFF. In nucleotides, the CDR3 is TGTGCCAGCAGTGCCGTGACCCCCGGGGAGCAGTTCTTC.

This clone was counted once. The DNA is omitted, as the CDR3 cannot be located on it reliably, and the CDR3 follows TCRdb's listing. Here the CDR3 reads CASSSSTSGSSYEQYF. The rearrangement links TRBV6-5 to TRBJ2-7; the D call of TRBD2 is as the table states it, not checked on the DNA. CDR1 MNHEY and CDR2 SVGAGI come from the germline V gene. The CDR3 is made up of 16 amino acids, end residues included.

The gene calls are TRBV5-1 and TRBJ2-3, with D possibly TRBD2 on 6 matching bases. This CDR3 region has 15 residues. Deletions cut 2 bases from V and 1 base from J, with 11 bases between. Germline values: CDR1 SGHRS, CDR2 YFSETQ. The chain's CDR3 is CASSFRGTGTDTQYF. Here the CDR3 DNA reads TGCGCCAGCAGCTTCCGCGGGACTGGCACAGATACGCAGTATTTT.

The chain is built from TRBV25-1 and TRBJ1-1; the D gene is possibly TRBD1 (6 bases). In germline, CDR1 is MGHDK, CDR2 SYGVNS. This CDR3 contains 13 residues. With 7 bases removed from V and 4 bases from J, the gap between germline ends came to 13 bases. In DNA form, the CDR3 reads TGTGCCAGCAAGGGGACAAGGGGCACTGAAGCTTTCTTT. Translating it yields CASKGTRGTEAFF. Full variable domain (missing parts from reference TRBV25-1 and TRBJ1-1): EADIYQTPRYLVIGTGKKITLECSQTMGHDKMYWYQQDPGMELHLIHYSYGVNSTEKGDLSSESTVSRIRTEHFPLTLESARPSHTSQYLCASKGTRGTEAFFGQGTRLTVV.